This T cell receptor beta chain was profiled in a study of blood T cell repertoires in COVID-19. Study overall: Collection of acute and convalescent COVID-19 samples took place in the United States, Italy and Spain. T cells, B-cell-depleted T cells, or PBMCs provided the cDNA or gDNA that served as material.

Participants were placed into cohorts based on the clinical history they reported. This clone was counted a few times. Here immunoSEQ multiplex PCR was the method, and the copy in TCRdb shows in-frame clones only, minus some. Among about 400,000 clones, around nine tenths were seen once, and the ten largest hold 1.5% to 2%. V lost 1 base to trimming and J lost 8 bases, with 12 bases between them. Germline-derived CDR1 and CDR2 are SGHRS and YFSETQ. This CDR3 comprises 13 residues. The chain recombines TRBV5-1 with TRBJ1-1; no definite D call. The sequence derives from a woman in her twenties or thirties who had recovered from COVID-19. Material for sequencing was PBMCs or T cells enriched from blood (not recorded which). CDR3 in amino acids: CASSLTNNKEAFF. DNA of the CDR3: TGCGCCAGCAGCTTGACAAACAACAAAGAAGCTTTCTTT.